What follows is one T cell receptor (beta chain) and its context. The CDR3 has 16 amino acids. The germline V gene encodes CDR1 SGHRS and CDR2 YFSETQ. Germline trimming cut 4 bases from V and 2 bases from J; bases unmatched to any gene: 7. This specimen comes from a study of cytomegalovirus exposure and HLA in healthy donors. Use of 60 Vbeta and 13 Jbeta primers characterized the PCR. Profiled with immunoSEQ multiplex PCR; TCRdb holds only in-frame clones, not every one. The repertoire holds 150,000 to 200,000 clones, with roughly four fifths as singletons. The V and J genes are TRBV5-1 and TRBJ2-7; 12 positions agree with TRBD2. This sequence originates from a man in his sixties in good health and CMV-seronegative. The sequenced sample consisted of PBMCs. The CDR3 is CASSETTSGGPYEQYF. CDR3 in DNA: TGCGCCAGCAGCGAAACGACTAGCGGGGGCCCCTACGAGCAGTACTTC.